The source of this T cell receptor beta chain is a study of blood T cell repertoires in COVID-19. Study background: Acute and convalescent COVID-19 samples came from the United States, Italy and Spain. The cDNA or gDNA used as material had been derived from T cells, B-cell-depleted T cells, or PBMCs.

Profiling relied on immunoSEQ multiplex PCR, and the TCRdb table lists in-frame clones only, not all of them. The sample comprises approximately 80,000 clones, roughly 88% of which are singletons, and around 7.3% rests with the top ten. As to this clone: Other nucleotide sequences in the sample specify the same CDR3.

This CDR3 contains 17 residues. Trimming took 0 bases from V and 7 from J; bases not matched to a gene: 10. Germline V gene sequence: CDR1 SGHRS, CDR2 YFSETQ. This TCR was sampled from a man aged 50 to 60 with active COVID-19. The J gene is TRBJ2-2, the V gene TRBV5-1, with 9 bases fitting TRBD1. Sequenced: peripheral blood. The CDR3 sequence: CASSLAPGQGEHGELFF. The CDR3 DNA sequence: TGCGCCAGCAGCTTGGCCCCGGGACAGGGTGAACACGGGGAGCTGTTTTTT.